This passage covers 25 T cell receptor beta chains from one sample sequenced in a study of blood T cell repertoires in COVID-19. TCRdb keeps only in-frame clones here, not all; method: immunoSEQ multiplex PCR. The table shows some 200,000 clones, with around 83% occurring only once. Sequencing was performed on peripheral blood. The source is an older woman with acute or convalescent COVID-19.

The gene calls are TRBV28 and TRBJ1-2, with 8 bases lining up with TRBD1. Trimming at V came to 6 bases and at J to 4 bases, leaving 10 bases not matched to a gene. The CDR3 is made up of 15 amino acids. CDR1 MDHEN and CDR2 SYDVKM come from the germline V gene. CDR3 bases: TGTGCCAGCAGATACTTGGGACAGGTCGGCTATGGCTACACCTTC. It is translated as CASRYLGQVGYGYTF.

The DNA of the CDR3 is TGTGCCGGGACTAGCGTGAACACCGGGGAGCTGTTTTTT. Translation: CAGTSVNTGELFF. The chain has TRBV6-9 and TRBJ2-2, with 10 bases fitting TRBD2. V shed 11 bases, J shed 1 base, and the junction held 1 base outside the gene matches. CDR3 length: 13 residues. The germline CDR1 and CDR2 sequences are MNHGY and SVAAGI.

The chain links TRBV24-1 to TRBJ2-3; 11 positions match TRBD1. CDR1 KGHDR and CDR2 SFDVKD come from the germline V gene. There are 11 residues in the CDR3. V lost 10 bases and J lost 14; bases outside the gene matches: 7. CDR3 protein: CATKRDRGMYF. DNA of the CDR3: TGTGCCACAAAGCGGGACAGGGGGATGTATTTT.

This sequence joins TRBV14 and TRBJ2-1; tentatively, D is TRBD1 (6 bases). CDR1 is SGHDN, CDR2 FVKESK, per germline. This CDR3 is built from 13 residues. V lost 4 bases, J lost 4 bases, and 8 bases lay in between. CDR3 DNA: TGTGCCAGCAGCCCGACAGGATACAATGAGCAGTTCTTC. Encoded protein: CASSPTGYNEQFF.

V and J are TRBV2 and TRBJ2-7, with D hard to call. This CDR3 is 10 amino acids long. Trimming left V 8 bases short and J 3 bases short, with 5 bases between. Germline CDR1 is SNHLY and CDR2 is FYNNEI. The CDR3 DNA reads TGTGCCAGCCAGTTCTACGAGCAGTACTTC. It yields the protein CASQFYEQYF.

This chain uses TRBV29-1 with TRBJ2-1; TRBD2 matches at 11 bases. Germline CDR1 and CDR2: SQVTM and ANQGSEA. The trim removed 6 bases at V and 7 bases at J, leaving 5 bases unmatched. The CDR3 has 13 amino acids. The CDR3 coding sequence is TGCAGCGTCCGACTAGCGGGGACTAATGAGCAGTTCTTC. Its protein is CSVRLAGTNEQFF.

The CDR3 nucleotides are TGTGCCAGCTCCGGGGGTGGTGGCTCCTACGAGCAGTACGTC. Translating it yields CASSGGGGSYEQYV. The V and J genes are TRBV18 and TRBJ2-7; possible D gene TRBD2, 6 bases. The CDR3 extends over 14 amino acids. The V end was cut by 6 bases, the J end by 0 bases, with 12 bases between. Looked up from germline, CDR1 is KGHSH and CDR2 is LQKENI.

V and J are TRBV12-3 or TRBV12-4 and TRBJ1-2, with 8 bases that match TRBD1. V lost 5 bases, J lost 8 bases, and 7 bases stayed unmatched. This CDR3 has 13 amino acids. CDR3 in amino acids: CASSLGTGPGYTF. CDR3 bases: TGTGCCAGCAGTCTGGGGACAGGCCCAGGCTACACCTTC.

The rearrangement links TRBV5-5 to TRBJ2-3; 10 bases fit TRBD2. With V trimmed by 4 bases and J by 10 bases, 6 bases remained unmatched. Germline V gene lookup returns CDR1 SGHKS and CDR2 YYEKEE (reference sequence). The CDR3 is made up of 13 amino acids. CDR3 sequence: CASSQSSGSSQYF. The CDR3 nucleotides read TGTGCCAGCAGCCAATCTAGCGGGAGTTCGCAGTATTTT.

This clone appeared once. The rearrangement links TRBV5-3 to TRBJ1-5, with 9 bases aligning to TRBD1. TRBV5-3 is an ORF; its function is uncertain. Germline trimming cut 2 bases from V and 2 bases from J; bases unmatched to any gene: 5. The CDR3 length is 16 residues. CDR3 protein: CARSLGWDRGNQPQHF. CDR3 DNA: TGTGCCAGAAGCTTAGGGTGGGACAGGGGCAATCAGCCCCAGCATTTT.

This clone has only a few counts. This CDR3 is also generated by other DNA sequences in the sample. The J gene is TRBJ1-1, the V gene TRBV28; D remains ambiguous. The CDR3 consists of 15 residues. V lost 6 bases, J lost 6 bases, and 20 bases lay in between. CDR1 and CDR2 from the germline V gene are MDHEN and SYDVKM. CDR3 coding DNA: TGTGCCAGCAGCCCTAGACGGAGGCAGATGGCTGAAGCTTTCTTT. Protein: CASSPRRRQMAEAFF.

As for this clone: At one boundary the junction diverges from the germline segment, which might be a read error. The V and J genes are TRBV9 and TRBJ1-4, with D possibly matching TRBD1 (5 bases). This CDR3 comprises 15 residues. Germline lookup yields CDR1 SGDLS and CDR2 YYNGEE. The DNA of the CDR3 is TGTGCCAGCAGCGTAGGAACAAGGGGAAATCCCTGGTGGGTTTTT. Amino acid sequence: CASSVGTRGNPWWVF.

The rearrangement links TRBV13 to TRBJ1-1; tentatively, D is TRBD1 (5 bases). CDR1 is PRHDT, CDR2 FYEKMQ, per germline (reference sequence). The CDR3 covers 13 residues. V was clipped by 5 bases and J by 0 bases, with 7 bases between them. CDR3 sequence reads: CASSGGMNTEAFF. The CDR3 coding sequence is TGTGCCAGCAGCGGGGGGATGAACACTGAAGCTTTCTTT. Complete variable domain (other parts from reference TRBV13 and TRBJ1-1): AAGVIQSPRHLIKEKRETATLKCYPIPRHDTVYWYQQGPGQDPQFLISFYEKMQSDKGSIPDRFSAQQFSDYHSELNMSSLELGDSALYFCASSGGMNTEAFFGQGTRLTVV.

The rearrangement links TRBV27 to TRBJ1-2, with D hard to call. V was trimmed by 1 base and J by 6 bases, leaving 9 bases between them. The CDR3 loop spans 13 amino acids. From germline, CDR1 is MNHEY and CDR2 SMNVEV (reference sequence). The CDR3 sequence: CASSLLSGNGYTF. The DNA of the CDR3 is TGTGCCAGCAGTTTATTATCCGGGAATGGCTACACCTTC.

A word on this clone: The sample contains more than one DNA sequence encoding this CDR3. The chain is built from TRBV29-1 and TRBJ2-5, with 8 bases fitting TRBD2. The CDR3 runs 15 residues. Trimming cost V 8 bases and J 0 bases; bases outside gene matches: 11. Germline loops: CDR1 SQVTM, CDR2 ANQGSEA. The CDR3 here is CSSSGGAVYQETQYF. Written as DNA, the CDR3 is TGCAGCTCCTCCGGGGGGGCGGTTTACCAAGAGACCCAGTACTTC.

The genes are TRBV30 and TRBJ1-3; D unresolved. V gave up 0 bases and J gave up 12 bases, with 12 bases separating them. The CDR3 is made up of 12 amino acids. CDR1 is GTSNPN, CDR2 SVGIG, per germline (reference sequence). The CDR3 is CAWSVHQSSIYF. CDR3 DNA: TGTGCCTGGAGTGTACATCAGTCCAGCATATATTTT.

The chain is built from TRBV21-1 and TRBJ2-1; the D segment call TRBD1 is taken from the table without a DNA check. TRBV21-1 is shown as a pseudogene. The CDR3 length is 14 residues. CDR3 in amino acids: CASRGGTGYNEQFF. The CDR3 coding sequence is TGTGCCAGTCGGGGGGGGACAGGGTACAATGAGCAGTTCTTC.

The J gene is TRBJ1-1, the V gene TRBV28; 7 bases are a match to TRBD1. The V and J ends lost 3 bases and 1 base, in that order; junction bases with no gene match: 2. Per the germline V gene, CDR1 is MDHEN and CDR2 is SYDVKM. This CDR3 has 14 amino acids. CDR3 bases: TGTGCCAGCAGTTTGCAGGGGGGGAACACTGAAGCTTTCTTT. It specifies CASSLQGGNTEAFF.

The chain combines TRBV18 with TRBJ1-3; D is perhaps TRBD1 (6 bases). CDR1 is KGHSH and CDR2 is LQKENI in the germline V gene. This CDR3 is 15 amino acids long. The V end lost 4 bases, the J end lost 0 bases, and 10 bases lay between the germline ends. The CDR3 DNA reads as TGTGCCAGCTCACGGGACACCTTCTCTGGAAACACCATATATTTT. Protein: CASSRDTFSGNTIYF.

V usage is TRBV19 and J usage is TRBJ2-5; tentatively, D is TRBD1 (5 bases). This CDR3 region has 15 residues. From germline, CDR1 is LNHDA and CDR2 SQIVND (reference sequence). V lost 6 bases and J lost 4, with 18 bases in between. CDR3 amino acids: CASRTTGAWRETQYF. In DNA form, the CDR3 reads TGTGCCAGTAGGACCACAGGCGCGTGGAGAGAGACCCAGTACTTC.

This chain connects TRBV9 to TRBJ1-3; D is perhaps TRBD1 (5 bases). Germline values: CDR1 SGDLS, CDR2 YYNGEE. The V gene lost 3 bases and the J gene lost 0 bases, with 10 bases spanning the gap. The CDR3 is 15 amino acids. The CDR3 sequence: CASSAGHFSGNTIYF. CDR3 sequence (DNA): TGTGCCAGCAGCGCTGGACACTTCTCTGGAAACACCATATATTTT.

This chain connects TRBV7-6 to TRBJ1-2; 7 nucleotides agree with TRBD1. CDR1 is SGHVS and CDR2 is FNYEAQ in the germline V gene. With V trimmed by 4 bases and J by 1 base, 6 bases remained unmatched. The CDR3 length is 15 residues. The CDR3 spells CASSSGTANNYGYTF. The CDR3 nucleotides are TGTGCCAGCAGCTCCGGGACAGCGAATAACTATGGCTACACCTTC.

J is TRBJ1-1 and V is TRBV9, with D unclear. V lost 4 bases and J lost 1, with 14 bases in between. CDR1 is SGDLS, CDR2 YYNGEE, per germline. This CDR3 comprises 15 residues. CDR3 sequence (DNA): TGTGCCAGCAGCTCGAGTCCCCGGAGGAACACTGAAGCTTTCTTT. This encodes CASSSSPRRNTEAFF.

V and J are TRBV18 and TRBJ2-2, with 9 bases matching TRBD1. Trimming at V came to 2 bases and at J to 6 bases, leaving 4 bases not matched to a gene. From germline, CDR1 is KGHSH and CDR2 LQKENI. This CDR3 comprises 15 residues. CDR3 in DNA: TGTGCCAGCTCACCAGGGACAGGGATCCCCGGGGAGCTGTTTTTT. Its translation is CASSPGTGIPGELFF.

CDR3 bases: TGTGCCAGCAGCCGCCCGGGACAGGGAGGAAACATTCAGTACTTC. Its translation: CASSRPGQGGNIQYF. J is TRBJ2-4 and V is TRBV14; 9 nucleotides line up with TRBD1. Germline CDR1 is SGHDN and CDR2 is FVKESK. The CDR3 totals 15 residues. With V trimmed by 4 bases and J by 6 bases, 7 bases remained unmatched.